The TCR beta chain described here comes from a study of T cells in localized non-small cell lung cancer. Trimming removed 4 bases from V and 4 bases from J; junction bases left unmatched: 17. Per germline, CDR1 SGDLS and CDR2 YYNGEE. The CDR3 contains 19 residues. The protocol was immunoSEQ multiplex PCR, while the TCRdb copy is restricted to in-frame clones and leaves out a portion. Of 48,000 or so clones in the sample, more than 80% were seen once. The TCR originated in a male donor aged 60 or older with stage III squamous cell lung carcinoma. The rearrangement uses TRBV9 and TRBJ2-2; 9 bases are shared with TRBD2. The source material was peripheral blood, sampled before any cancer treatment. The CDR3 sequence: CASSLRHGGGGVSTGELFF. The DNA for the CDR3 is TGTGCCAGCAGCCTCAGACATGGCGGGGGGGGCGTTAGCACCGGGGAGCTGTTTTTT.